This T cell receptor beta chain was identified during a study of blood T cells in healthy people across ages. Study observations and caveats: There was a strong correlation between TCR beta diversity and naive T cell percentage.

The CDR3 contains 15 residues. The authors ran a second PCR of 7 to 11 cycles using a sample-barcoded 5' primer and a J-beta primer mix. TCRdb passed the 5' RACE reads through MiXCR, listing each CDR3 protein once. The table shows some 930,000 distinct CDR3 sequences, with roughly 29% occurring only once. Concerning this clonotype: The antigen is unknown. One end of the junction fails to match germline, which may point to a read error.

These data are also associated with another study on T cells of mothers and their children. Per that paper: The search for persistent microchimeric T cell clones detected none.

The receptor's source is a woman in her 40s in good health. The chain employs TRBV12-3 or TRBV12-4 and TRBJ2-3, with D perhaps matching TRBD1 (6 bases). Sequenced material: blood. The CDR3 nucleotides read TGTGCCAGCAGTTTAAACAGGGCGAGCACAGATACGGAGTATTTT. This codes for CASSLNRASTDTEYF.